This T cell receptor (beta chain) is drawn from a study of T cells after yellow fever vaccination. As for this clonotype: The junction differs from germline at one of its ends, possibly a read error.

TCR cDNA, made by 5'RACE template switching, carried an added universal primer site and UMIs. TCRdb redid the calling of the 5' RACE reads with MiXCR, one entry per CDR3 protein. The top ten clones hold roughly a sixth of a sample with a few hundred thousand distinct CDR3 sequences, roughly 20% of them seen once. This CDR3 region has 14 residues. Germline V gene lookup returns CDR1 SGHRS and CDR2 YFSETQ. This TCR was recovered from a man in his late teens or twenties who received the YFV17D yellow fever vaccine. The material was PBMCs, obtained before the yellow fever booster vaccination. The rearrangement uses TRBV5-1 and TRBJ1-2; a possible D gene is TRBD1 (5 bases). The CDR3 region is CASSFRQGNDGYTF. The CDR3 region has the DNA TGCGCCAGCAGCTTTCGCCAGGGTAACGATGGCTACACCTTC. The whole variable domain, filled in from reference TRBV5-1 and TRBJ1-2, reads KAGVTQTPRYLIKTRGQQVTLSCSPISGHRSVSWYQQTPGQGLQFLFEYFSETQRNKGNFPGRFSGRQFSNSRSEMNVSTLELGDSALYLCASSFRQGNDGYTFGSGTRLTVV.